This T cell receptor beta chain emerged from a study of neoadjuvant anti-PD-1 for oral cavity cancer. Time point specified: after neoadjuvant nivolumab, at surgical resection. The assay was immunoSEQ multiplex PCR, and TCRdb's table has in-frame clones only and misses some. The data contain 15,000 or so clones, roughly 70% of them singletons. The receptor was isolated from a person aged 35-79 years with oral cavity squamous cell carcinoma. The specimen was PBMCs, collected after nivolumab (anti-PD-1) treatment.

CDR3 residues: CASSSWGGRVNEKLFF. The CDR3 nucleotides read TGTGCCAGCAGTTCCTGGGGGGGGCGTGTGAATGAAAAACTGTTTTTT. The chain links TRBV27 to TRBJ1-4, with D possibly being TRBD1 (6 bases). The CDR3 has 16 residues. V shed 4 bases and J shed 5 bases, with 17 bases lying between them. Germline loops: CDR1 MNHEY, CDR2 SMNVEV (reference sequence).